Below are 13 T cell receptor beta chains sequenced from a single sample in a study of cytomegalovirus exposure and HLA in healthy donors. PCR amplification relied on 60 Vbeta primers (plus 13 Jbeta primers). TCRdb's copy holds only in-frame clones and misses some; the assay was immunoSEQ multiplex PCR. The table records 120,000 to 150,000 clones, around 73% of them present only once. Sequenced input: PBMCs. The source is a female donor in good health and CMV-seronegative.

The J gene is TRBJ2-3, the V gene TRBV20-1; no clear D. Germline V gives CDR1 DFQATT, CDR2 SNEGSKA (reference sequence). This CDR3 comprises 11 residues. Trimming removed 6 bases from V and 3 bases from J, with 7 bases in between. The DNA for the CDR3 is TGCAGTGCCGAGATAACAGATACGCAGTATTTT. It specifies CSAEITDTQYF.

The rearrangement uses TRBV10-3 and TRBJ1-1; perhaps TRBD1 as D (6 bases). Germline assignment: CDR1 ENHRY and CDR2 SYGVKD. Trimming stripped 6 bases from V and 1 base from J, with 12 bases between. CDR3 length: 14 residues. The DNA of the CDR3 is TGTGCCATCAGCCCGGACAGACAGAACACTGAAGCTTTCTTT. Translated: CAISPDRQNTEAFF.

This chain uses TRBV7-3 with TRBJ2-5; D remains unclear. Per the germline V gene, CDR1 is SGHTA and CDR2 is FQGTGA. V was clipped by 2 bases and J by 5 bases, with 9 bases between them. This CDR3 has 13 residues. CDR3: CASSLSGSETQYF. The CDR3 DNA follows: TGTGCCAGCAGCTTATCAGGCAGCGAGACCCAGTACTTC.

The DNA of the CDR3 is TGTGCCAGCAGTGATTTTGGGGGCACAAGCTCCTACAATGAGCAGTTCTTC. The encoded protein is CASSDFGGTSSYNEQFF. The chain combines TRBV25-1 with TRBJ2-1; D is possibly TRBD1 (6 bases). The CDR3 runs to 17 residues. CDR1 is MGHDK, CDR2 SYGVNS, per germline. Deletions cut 3 bases from V and 0 bases from J, with 15 bases between.

V and J are TRBV27 and TRBJ1-1; perhaps TRBD1 as D (5 bases). The length of the CDR3 is 13 residues. Trimming stripped 8 bases from V and 12 bases from J, with 22 bases between. Per germline, CDR1 MNHEY and CDR2 SMNVEV (reference sequence). CDR3 sequence: CASQGSGFRESFF. CDR3 sequence (DNA): TGTGCCAGCCAGGGTAGCGGGTTCAGGGAGTCTTTCTTT.

Of note for this clone: Relative to the germline gene, one junction end is altered; a read error may explain this. The chain joins TRBV7-9 to TRBJ2-7; a possible D gene is TRBD1 (6 bases). The CDR3 length is 12 residues. Germline loops: CDR1 SEHNR, CDR2 FQNEAQ (reference sequence). CDR3 sequence: CSSSTRQAEQYF. CDR3 coding DNA: TGTTCCAGCAGCACACGACAGGCCGAGCAGTACTTC. The full variable domain, completed using reference TRBV7-9 and TRBJ2-7, is DTGVSQNPRHKITKRGQNVTFRCDPISEHNRLYWYRQTLGQGPEFLTYFQNEAQLEKSRLLSDRFSAERPKGSFSTLEIQRTEQGDSAMYLCSSSTRQAEQYFGPGTRLTVT.

This chain links TRBV13 with TRBJ1-1; D is perhaps TRBD1 (5 bases). Per the germline V gene, CDR1 is PRHDT and CDR2 is FYEKMQ (reference sequence). Trimming cost V 5 bases and J 4 bases, with 11 bases left between them. This CDR3 has 13 residues. The CDR3 DNA reads TGTGCCAGCAGCACTACAGGTCGCACTGAAGCTTTCTTT. Its protein product is CASSTTGRTEAFF. The full variable domain, in which reference TRBV13 and TRBJ1-1 provide the parts outside the CDR3, is AAGVIQSPRHLIKEKRETATLKCYPIPRHDTVYWYQQGPGQDPQFLISFYEKMQSDKGSIPDRFSAQQFSDYHSELNMSSLELGDSALYFCASSTTGRTEAFFGQGTRLTVV.

The chain recombines TRBV11-3 with TRBJ2-6; 9 bases line up with TRBD1. CDR1 and CDR2 (germline): SGHNT, YENEEA. With 5 bases clipped from V and 0 bases from J, the junction kept 8 bases outside the gene matches. This CDR3 contains 18 residues. Here the CDR3 reads CASSGSGTGYSGANVLTF. CDR3 in DNA: TGTGCCAGCAGCGGGAGCGGGACAGGGTACTCTGGGGCCAACGTCCTGACTTTC.

V gene TRBV12-5 combines with J gene TRBJ1-1, with 8 bases lining up with TRBD1. The CDR3 sequence is 17 residues long. V gave up 5 bases and J gave up 1 base; unmatched junction bases: 12. CDR1 and CDR2 from the germline V gene are LGHNT and FRNRAP. CDR3 sequence: CASGTGQGGITNTEAFF. The CDR3 DNA sequence: TGTGCTAGTGGTACCGGACAGGGTGGCATAACGAACACTGAAGCTTTCTTT.

The chain recombines TRBV6-6 with TRBJ1-2, with 7 bases that match TRBD1. The CDR3 contains 16 residues. CDR1 is MNHNY and CDR2 is SVGAGI in the germline V gene (reference sequence). The ends lost 1 base at V and 8 bases at J; junction bases unmatched: 13. The CDR3 here is CASSYYSEGAPWGYTF. CDR3 in DNA: TGTGCCAGCAGTTACTACTCGGAGGGGGCCCCGTGGGGCTACACCTTC.

Of note for this clone: Other DNA sequences within the sample encode an identical CDR3. V usage is TRBV5-1 and J usage is TRBJ2-5, with 8 nucleotides matching TRBD1. Germline trimming cut 0 bases from V and 5 bases from J; bases unmatched to any gene: 6. The CDR3 spans 15 residues. The germline V gene encodes CDR1 SGHRS and CDR2 YFSETQ. CDR3 nucleotides: TGCGCCAGCAGCTTGGGGCAGGGGGCGAGGGAGACCCAGTACTTC. Translated: CASSLGQGARETQYF.

The genes are TRBV28 and TRBJ1-1, with a possible D match to TRBD1 (5 bases). The CDR3 runs to 14 residues. V was pared by 2 bases and J by 4 bases, with 11 bases between. Germline CDR1 is MDHEN and CDR2 is SYDVKM. The CDR3 loop is CASSLGRVGTEAFF. In nucleotides, the CDR3 is TGTGCCAGCAGTTTAGGCAGGGTGGGCACTGAAGCTTTCTTT.

The chain is built from TRBV5-4 and TRBJ2-3, with 10 bases that match TRBD1. Germline loops: CDR1 SGHNT, CDR2 YYREEE (reference sequence). V lost 3 bases, J lost 4 bases, and 5 bases stayed unmatched. This CDR3 is 15 amino acids long. The CDR3 nucleotides read TGTGCCAGCAGCTCCCGGGACAGGGGTGCAGATACGCAGTATTTT. Residues: CASSSRDRGADTQYF.